Listed here are 27 T cell receptor beta chains from one sample, sequenced in a study of T cell responses to AZD1222 COVID-19 vaccine. Only in-frame clones appear in the TCRdb table, and some are missing; sequencing was by immunoSEQ multiplex PCR. This table holds about 120,000 clones, 80% to 90% found once. The source was peripheral blood, collected 28 days after the second AZD1222 dose. The receptors stem from an adult who received the AZD1222 COVID-19 vaccine.

This sequence joins TRBV27 and TRBJ1-1; 9 bases are shared with TRBD1. Germline values: CDR1 MNHEY, CDR2 SMNVEV (reference sequence). This CDR3 is 14 amino acids long. With V trimmed by 4 bases and J by 4 bases, 4 bases remained unmatched. Here the CDR3 DNA reads TGTGCCAGCAGTTGGGACAGGGCGGGCACTGAAGCTTTCTTT. This sequence encodes CASSWDRAGTEAFF.

J is TRBJ2-5 and V is TRBV28; the D gene could be TRBD1 or TRBD2 (7 bases each). The CDR3 covers 17 residues. Germline V gives CDR1 MDHEN, CDR2 SYDVKM. V was clipped by 3 bases and J by 3 bases, with 20 bases between them. The CDR3 protein is CASSFASGRGLKETQYF. The DNA for the CDR3 is TGTGCCAGCAGTTTTGCGTCAGGGAGGGGGCTTAAAGAGACCCAGTACTTC.

The J gene is TRBJ2-4, the V gene TRBV3-1 (or the pseudogene TRBV3-2); D perhaps matches TRBD2 (7 bases). CDR3 length: 15 amino acids. Trimming shortened V by 3 bases and J by 1 base, and 10 bases separated the two germline ends. Germline V CDR1 and CDR2: LGHDT, YNNKEL (reference sequence). The CDR3 reads CASSQGGGAKNIQYF. The CDR3 coding sequence is TGTGCCAGCAGCCAGGGAGGGGGGGCCAAAAACATTCAGTACTTC.

This clone was counted ten times or more. V usage is TRBV7-8 and J usage is TRBJ1-2, with 9 bases lining up with TRBD1. CDR1 SGHVS and CDR2 FQNEAQ come from the germline V gene. With V trimmed by 5 bases and J by 7 bases, 11 bases remained unmatched. The CDR3 length is 15 residues. CDR3 sequence: CASSARQGELGGYTF. For the CDR3, the DNA is TGTGCCAGCAGCGCAAGACAGGGGGAGCTGGGTGGCTACACCTTC.

This chain joins TRBV7-8 and TRBJ1-5, with a tentative D call TRBD1 (5 bases). Trimming took 1 base from V and 9 from J, leaving 10 bases between them. This CDR3 is 13 amino acids long. Germline-derived CDR1 and CDR2 are SGHVS and FQNEAQ. CDR3 bases: TGTGCCAGCAGCTTAGGAGTGAGGGGGCCCCAGCATTTT. Translation gives CASSLGVRGPQHF.

A single count supports this clone. Here the CDR3 DNA reads TGCGCCAGCAGCCAAGAAGGACAGGGGGTCCACGAGCAGTACTTC. Translation: CASSQEGQGVHEQYF. The chain combines TRBV4-1 with TRBJ2-7, with 10 bases matching TRBD1. The CDR3 is made up of 15 amino acids. Trimming cost V 0 bases and J 5 bases; bases outside gene matches: 4. Germline V CDR1 and CDR2: MGHRA, YSYEKL.

The rearrangement uses TRBV7-8 and TRBJ1-5; a possible D gene is TRBD1 (5 bases). In germline, CDR1 is SGHVS, CDR2 FQNEAQ. This CDR3 spans 15 amino acids. V gave up 5 bases and J gave up 4 bases, with 15 bases separating them. The CDR3 sequence: CASSARLGGNQPQHF. CDR3 DNA: TGTGCCAGCAGCGCTCGACTGGGGGGGAATCAGCCCCAGCATTTT.

The chain has TRBV9 and TRBJ1-1; no definite D call. Trimming took off 6 bases at V and 5 bases at J, with 17 bases between the two ends. CDR1 and CDR2 from the germline V gene are SGDLS and YYNGEE. The CDR3 loop spans 14 amino acids. The CDR3 DNA reads as TGTGCCAGCACCCCTGGCAGGTCGAGTACTGAAGCTTTCTTT. It is translated as CASTPGRSSTEAFF.

This CDR3 reads CASTPGGETQYF. The CDR3 bases are TGTGCCAGCACCCCGGGGGGGGAAACCCAGTACTTC. The chain employs TRBV11-2 and TRBJ2-5; TRBD2 agrees at 8 bases. The CDR3 contains 12 residues. V was pared by 7 bases and J by 8 bases, with 6 bases of the junction left unmatched. CDR1 and CDR2 (germline): SGHAT, FQNNGV.

In DNA form, the CDR3 reads TGTGCCAGCAGCTTAACGGCGGGGGGGCTGGGCACAGATACGCAGTATTTT. As protein: CASSLTAGGLGTDTQYF. This rearrangement joins TRBV7-9 to TRBJ2-3, with TRBD2 matching 9 bases. Germline V gene data show CDR1 as SEHNR and CDR2 as FQNEAQ (reference sequence). J was trimmed by 1 base and V by 2 bases; bases with no gene match: 7. This CDR3 is built from 17 residues.

V gene TRBV29-1 combines with J gene TRBJ1-1; 12 bases match TRBD1. V shed 6 bases, J shed 5 bases, and the junction held 4 bases outside the gene matches. The CDR3 contains 13 residues. CDR1 and CDR2 from the germline V gene are SQVTM and ANQGSEA. The CDR3 loop is CSVGQGARTEAFF. The CDR3 coding sequence is TGCAGCGTGGGACAGGGGGCGAGGACTGAAGCTTTCTTT. The full variable domain, rest sourced from reference TRBV29-1 and TRBJ1-1, is SAVISQKPSRDICQRGTSLTIQCQVDSQVTMMFWYRQQPGQSLTLIATANQGSEATYESGFVIDKFPISRPNLTFSTLTVSNMSPEDSSIYLCSVGQGARTEAFFGQGTRLTVV.

This chain connects TRBV5-1 to TRBJ2-3; D is unclear. V was pared by 0 bases and J by 4 bases, with 6 bases between. The CDR3 length is 13 residues. Germline assignment: CDR1 SGHRS and CDR2 YFSETQ. The DNA for the CDR3 is TGCGCCAGCAGCTTGGGGGCCTCAGATACGCAGTATTTT. Translation: CASSLGASDTQYF.

J is TRBJ1-1 and V is TRBV7-9, with D possibly being TRBD1 (5 bases). CDR3 size: 14 residues. The V end lost 2 bases, the J end lost 3 bases, and 10 bases lay between the germline ends. Germline CDR1 reads SEHNR; CDR2 reads FQNEAQ (reference sequence). The CDR3: CASSLNGGDTEAFF. As DNA, the CDR3 is TGTGCCAGCAGCTTAAATGGGGGGGACACTGAAGCTTTCTTT.

The J gene is TRBJ1-6, the V gene TRBV27; D gene unclear. The V end was cut by 7 bases, the J end by 10 bases, with 14 bases between. CDR1 MNHEY and CDR2 SMNVEV come from the germline V gene (reference sequence). The CDR3 covers 13 residues. The CDR3 reads CASTLGYNSPLHF. The CDR3 region has the DNA TGTGCCAGCACCTTAGGGTACAACTCACCCCTCCACTTT.

The CDR3 bases are TGTGCCAGCTCACCACCCGGGACACCGAACACCGGGGAGCTGTTTTTT. Protein sequence: CASSPPGTPNTGELFF. The chain uses TRBV18 and TRBJ2-2, with D perhaps TRBD1 (6 bases). V lost 0 bases and J lost 0, with 8 bases in between. The CDR3 runs 16 residues. The germline V gene encodes CDR1 KGHSH and CDR2 LQKENI.

The chain combines TRBV2 with TRBJ1-2; a weak D match, TRBD1 (5 bases). The CDR3 has 13 residues. V lost 8 bases to trimming and J lost 0 bases, with 10 bases between them. Per the germline V gene, CDR1 is SNHLY and CDR2 is FYNNEI. CDR3 DNA: TGTGCCAGCTACGGGGGGGCTAACTATGGCTACACCTTC. Its protein is CASYGGANYGYTF.

This sequence joins TRBV6-5 and TRBJ2-2, with TRBD1 identical over 7 bases. The V gene end was trimmed by 0 bases and the J gene end by 3 bases; junction bases not matched to a gene: 4. There are 16 residues in the CDR3. Per the germline V gene, CDR1 is MNHEY and CDR2 is SVGAGI. The CDR3 loop is CASSYSAGGDTGELFF. DNA for the CDR3: TGTGCCAGCAGTTACTCGGCAGGGGGAGACACCGGGGAGCTGTTTTTT.

The CDR3 spells CASSEQAINQPQHF. CDR3 DNA: TGTGCCAGCAGTGAACAGGCCATCAATCAGCCCCAGCATTTT. The J gene is TRBJ1-5, the V gene TRBV2; D ambiguous. The germline gives CDR1 SNHLY, CDR2 FYNNEI. The CDR3 totals 14 residues. Deletions cut 2 bases from V and 3 bases from J, with 8 bases between.

This clone was found once. The genes are TRBV28 and TRBJ1-2; the D is unclear. The CDR3 runs to 13 residues. Germline V gene data show CDR1 as MDHEN and CDR2 as SYDVKM. V lost 3 bases, J lost 5 bases, and 10 bases lay in between. The DNA for the CDR3 is TGTGCCAGCAGTTTTTTGACAATTTATGGCTACACCTTC. Translated, it gives CASSFLTIYGYTF.

This chain connects TRBV2 to TRBJ1-6; 9 bases map to TRBD1. V was pared by 8 bases and J by 9 bases, with 8 bases of the junction left unmatched. Looked up from germline, CDR1 is SNHLY and CDR2 is FYNNEI. The CDR3 consists of 14 residues. CDR3 coding DNA: TGTGCCAGCGTGGGGGGACAGGGCGTTTCACCCCTCCACTTT. It codes for CASVGGQGVSPLHF.

The chain uses TRBV5-8 and TRBJ2-5; 9 bases line up with TRBD2. CDR3 length equals 14 residues. Germline trimming cut 5 bases from V and 3 bases from J; bases unmatched to any gene: 5. The germline CDR1 and CDR2 sequences are SGHTS and YDEGEE. CDR3 in DNA: TGTGCCAGCAGACCGGGACTAGCTAAAGAGACCCAGTACTTC. Its protein is CASRPGLAKETQYF.

This clone was picked up one time. The J gene is TRBJ1-2, the V gene TRBV6-5; D is possibly TRBD1 (6 bases). This CDR3 has 16 amino acids. Germline CDR1 MNHEY, CDR2 SVGAGI. Trimming took off 0 bases at V and 1 base at J, with 12 bases between the two ends. CDR3 in DNA: TGTGCCAGCAGTTACTCGTCGGGCAGGGGTAACTATGGCTACACCTTC. Protein: CASSYSSGRGNYGYTF.

This rearrangement joins TRBV11-2 to TRBJ2-3; D tentatively reads TRBD1 or TRBD2 (5 bases each). Trimming stripped 0 bases from V and 0 bases from J, with 7 bases between. This CDR3 spans 15 amino acids. Per germline, CDR1 SGHAT and CDR2 FQNNGV. CDR3 nucleotides: TGTGCCAGCAGCTTAGAGGGACCTAGCACAGATACGCAGTATTTT. This sequence encodes CASSLEGPSTDTQYF.

The CDR3 coding sequence is TGTGCCAGCAGTTTATACGAAGCGATTGGGCAGTTCTTC. Encoded protein: CASSLYEAIGQFF. The chain couples TRBV12-3 or TRBV12-4 to TRBJ2-1, with D unclear. The V and J ends lost 2 bases and 12 bases respectively, with 14 bases between them. CDR3 length: 13 residues.

The chain joins TRBV6-4 to TRBJ2-1; D might be TRBD2 (6 bases). Per the germline V gene, CDR1 is MRHNA and CDR2 is SNTAGT. This CDR3 is 14 amino acids long. V was clipped by 5 bases and J by 9 bases, with 17 bases between them. The CDR3 DNA is TGTGCCAGCAGTCTTGAGAGCGGGTGGGGTGAGCAGTTCTTC. This gives the protein CASSLESGWGEQFF.

The V call is TRBV5-4, the J call TRBJ2-2; 9 bases line up with TRBD1. Germline values: CDR1 SGHNT, CDR2 YYREEE (reference sequence). Unmatched junction bases numbered 4, after V lost 2 bases and J lost 5 bases. This CDR3 contains 15 residues. CDR3 in DNA: TGTGCCAGCAGCTTTGGGGACAGGGTGACCGGGGAGCTGTTTTTT. As protein: CASSFGDRVTGELFF.

The DNA for the CDR3 is TGTGCCAGCAATAGCGGGAGCACCGGGGAGCTGTTTTTT. It encodes CASNSGSTGELFF. This chain connects TRBV6-4 to TRBJ2-2, with 9 bases identical to TRBD2. Germline lookup yields CDR1 MRHNA and CDR2 SNTAGT. Trimming took 7 bases from V and 4 from J; bases not matched to a gene: 1. The CDR3 length is 13 residues.